Listed here is a single T cell receptor beta chain. The antigen this receptor binds is unknown. No quality values exist for individual bases; no much larger clone is one base distant. The CDR3 contains 14 residues, cysteine and phenylalanine counted. The DNA shown is the 42-base CDR3, in frame from base 1. The germline V gene provides CDR1 MNHEY and CDR2 SVGEGT. Trimming at the junction amounts to 6 bases on V and 4 bases on J, and the germline ends lie 13 bases apart. This specimen comes from a study of control samples from healthy donors and cancer patients (dated by TCRdb to 2018 to 2020). Library generation was performed with the immunoSEQ multiplex PCR assay. Imported from immuneACCESS, the table was reduced by TCRdb to in-frame sequences with V and J called. These copies leave out some clones; in studies compared against another copy, an unresolved V gene accounts for under half, and the cause of the remainder is not known. This sample has more than 140,000 clones in its table, and 75% to 95% of those were observed once. The top ten clones comprise more than 6.5% of the sample.

The V gene is TRBV6-2 or TRBV6-3 and the J gene is TRBJ1-5; tentative D gene TRBD1, with 5 bases matching. The sequenced material came from blood. The TCR was taken from a man aged 18-30 years in good health. CDR3 loop: CASSQTVPNQPQHF. Here is the DNA: TGTGCCAGCAGCCAGACAGTTCCGAATCAGCCCCAGCATTTT.